This T cell receptor beta chain is drawn from a study of a mutant IDH1 vaccine in newly diagnosed glioma. Time point reported: week 23, last vaccination. Topical imiquimod was applied with each vaccine dose, which held 300 ug of mutant IDH1 20-mer peptide. Study conclusions and caveats: Vaccine-induced immune responses were detected in roughly 93% of patients.

Details on this clone: Its antigen is unidentified.

Assay: immunoSEQ multiplex PCR; the TCRdb copy retains only in-frame clones and omits some. This table holds just under 45,000 clones, 91% found once. Trimming removed 8 bases from V and 0 bases from J, with 6 bases in between. Looked up from germline, CDR1 is WSHSY and CDR2 is SAAADI. The CDR3 has 12 amino acids. This TCR derives from a man aged 45-65 years with glioma. The V gene is TRBV10-2, the J gene TRBJ2-3, with unresolved D. The sample here was PBMCs, taken from a glioma patient whose treatment included an IDH1 peptide vaccine. This CDR3 reads CASGSSTDTQYF. The CDR3 DNA sequence: TGCGCCAGCGGGTCTAGCACAGATACGCAGTATTTT.